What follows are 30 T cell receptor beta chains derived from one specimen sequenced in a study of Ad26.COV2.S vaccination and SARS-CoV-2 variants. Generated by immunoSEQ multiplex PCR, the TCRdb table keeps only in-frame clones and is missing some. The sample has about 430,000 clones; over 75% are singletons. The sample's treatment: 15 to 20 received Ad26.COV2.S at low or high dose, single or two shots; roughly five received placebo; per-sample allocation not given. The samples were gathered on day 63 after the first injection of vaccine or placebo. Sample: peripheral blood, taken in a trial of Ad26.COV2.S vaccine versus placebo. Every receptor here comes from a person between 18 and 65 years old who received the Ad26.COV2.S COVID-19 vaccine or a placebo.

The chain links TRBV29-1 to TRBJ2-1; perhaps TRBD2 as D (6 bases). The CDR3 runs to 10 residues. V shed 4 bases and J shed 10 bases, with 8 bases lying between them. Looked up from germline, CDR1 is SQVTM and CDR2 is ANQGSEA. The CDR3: CSVGGLEQFF. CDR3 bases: TGCAGCGTTGGAGGACTAGAGCAGTTCTTC.

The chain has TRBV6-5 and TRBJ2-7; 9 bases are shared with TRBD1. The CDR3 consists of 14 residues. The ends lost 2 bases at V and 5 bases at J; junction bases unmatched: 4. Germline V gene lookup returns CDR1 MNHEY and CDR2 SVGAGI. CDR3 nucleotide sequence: TGTGCCAGCAGTTACGACAGGGGGATTAACGAGCAGTACTTC. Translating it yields CASSYDRGINEQYF.

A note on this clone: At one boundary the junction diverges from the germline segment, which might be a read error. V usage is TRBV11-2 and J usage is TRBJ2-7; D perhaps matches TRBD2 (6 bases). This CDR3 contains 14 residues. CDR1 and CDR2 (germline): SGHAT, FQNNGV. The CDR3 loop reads CASSRFAGSSEQYF. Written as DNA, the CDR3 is TGTGCCAGCAGCAGGTTTGCGGGGTCCTCCGAGCAGTACTTC.

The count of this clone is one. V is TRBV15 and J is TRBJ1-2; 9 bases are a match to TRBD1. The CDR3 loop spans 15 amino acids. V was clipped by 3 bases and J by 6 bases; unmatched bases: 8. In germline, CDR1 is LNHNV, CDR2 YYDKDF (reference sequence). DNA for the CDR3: TGTGCCACCAGCAGGGCCTTGGGACAGGGTGATGGCTACACCTTC. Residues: CATSRALGQGDGYTF.

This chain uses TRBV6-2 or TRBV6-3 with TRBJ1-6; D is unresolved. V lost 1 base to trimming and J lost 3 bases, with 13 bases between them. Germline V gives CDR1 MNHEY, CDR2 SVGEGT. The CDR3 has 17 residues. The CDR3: CASSYFQGINYNSPLHF. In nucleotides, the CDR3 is TGTGCCAGCAGTTACTTTCAAGGCATCAACTATAATTCACCCCTCCACTTT.

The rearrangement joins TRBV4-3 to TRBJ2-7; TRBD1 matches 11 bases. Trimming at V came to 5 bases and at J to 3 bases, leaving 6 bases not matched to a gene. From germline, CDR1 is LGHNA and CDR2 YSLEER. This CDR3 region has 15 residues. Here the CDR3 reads CASSYGQGAVYEQYF. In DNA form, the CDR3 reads TGCGCCAGCAGCTACGGACAGGGGGCGGTCTACGAGCAGTACTTC.

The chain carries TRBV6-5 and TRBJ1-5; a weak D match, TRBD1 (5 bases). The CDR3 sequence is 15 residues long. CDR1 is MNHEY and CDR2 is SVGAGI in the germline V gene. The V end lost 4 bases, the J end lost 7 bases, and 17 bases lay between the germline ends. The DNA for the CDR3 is TGTGCCAGCAGTTCCTCAGGGCTGGAAGGGCAGCCCCAGCATTTT. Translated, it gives CASSSSGLEGQPQHF.

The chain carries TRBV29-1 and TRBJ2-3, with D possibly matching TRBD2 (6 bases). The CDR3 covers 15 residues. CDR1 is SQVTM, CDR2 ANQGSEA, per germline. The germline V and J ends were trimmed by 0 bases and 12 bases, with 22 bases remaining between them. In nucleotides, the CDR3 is TGCAGCGTTGAAGATTACCGGAGGGGAGTCGGGAGTCAGTATTTT. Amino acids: CSVEDYRRGVGSQYF.

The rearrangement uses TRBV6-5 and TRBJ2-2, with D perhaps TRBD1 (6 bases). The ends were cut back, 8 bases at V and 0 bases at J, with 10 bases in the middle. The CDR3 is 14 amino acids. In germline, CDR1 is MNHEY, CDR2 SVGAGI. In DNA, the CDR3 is TGTGCCAGCTTTCGGACAGCGAACACCGGGGAGCTGTTTTTT. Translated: CASFRTANTGELFF.

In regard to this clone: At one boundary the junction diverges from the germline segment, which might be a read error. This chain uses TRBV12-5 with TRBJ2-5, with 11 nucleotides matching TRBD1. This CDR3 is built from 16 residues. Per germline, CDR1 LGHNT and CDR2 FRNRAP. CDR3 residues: CARGLGGTGGEETQYF. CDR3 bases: TGTGCTCGTGGTTTGGGGGGGACAGGGGGAGAAGAGACCCAGTACTTC.

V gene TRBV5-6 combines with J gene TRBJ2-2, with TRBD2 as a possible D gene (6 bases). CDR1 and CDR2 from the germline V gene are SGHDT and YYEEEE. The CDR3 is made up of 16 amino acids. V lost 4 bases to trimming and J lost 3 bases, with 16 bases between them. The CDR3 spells CASSGGADDYTGELFF. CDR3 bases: TGTGCCAGCAGCGGCGGGGCCGACGACTACACCGGGGAGCTGTTTTTT.

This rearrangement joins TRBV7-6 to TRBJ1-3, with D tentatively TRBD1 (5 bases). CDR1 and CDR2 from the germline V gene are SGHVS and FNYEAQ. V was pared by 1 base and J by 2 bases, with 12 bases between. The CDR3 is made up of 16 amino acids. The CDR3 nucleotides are TGTGCCAGCAGCTTAGAGGGGAATTTACCTGGAAACACCATATATTTT. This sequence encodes CASSLEGNLPGNTIYF.

CDR3 nucleotides: TGTGCCAGCAGCCCTTTAACTAGCGGGAGGGCGTCCTACAATGAGCAGTTCTTC. Its protein product is CASSPLTSGRASYNEQFF. The V and J genes are TRBV3-1 (or the pseudogene TRBV3-2) and TRBJ2-1, with 13 positions matching TRBD2. The V gene's germline CDR1 is LGHDT and CDR2 YNNKEL (reference sequence). Trimming at V came to 4 bases and at J to 1 base, leaving 7 bases not matched to a gene. The CDR3 is made up of 18 amino acids.

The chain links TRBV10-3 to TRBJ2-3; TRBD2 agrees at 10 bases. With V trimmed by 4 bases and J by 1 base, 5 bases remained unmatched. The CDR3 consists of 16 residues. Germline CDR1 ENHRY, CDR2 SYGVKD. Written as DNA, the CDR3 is TGTGCCATCAGTGCCCCGCTAGCGGGGGGCACAGATACGCAGTATTTT. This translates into CAISAPLAGGTDTQYF.

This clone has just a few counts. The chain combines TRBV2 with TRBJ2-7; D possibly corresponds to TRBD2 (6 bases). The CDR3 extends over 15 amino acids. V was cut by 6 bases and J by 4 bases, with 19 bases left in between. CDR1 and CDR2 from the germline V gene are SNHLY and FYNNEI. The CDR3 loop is CASSPGATTHYEQYF. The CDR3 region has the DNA TGTGCCAGCAGCCCGGGAGCCACGACGCATTACGAGCAGTACTTC. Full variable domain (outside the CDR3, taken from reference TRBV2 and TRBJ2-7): EPEVTQTPSHQVTQMGQEVILRCVPISNHLYFYWYRQILGQKVEFLVSFYNNEISEKSEIFDDQFSVERPDGSNFTLKIRSTKLEDSAMYFCASSPGATTHYEQYFGPGTRLTVT.

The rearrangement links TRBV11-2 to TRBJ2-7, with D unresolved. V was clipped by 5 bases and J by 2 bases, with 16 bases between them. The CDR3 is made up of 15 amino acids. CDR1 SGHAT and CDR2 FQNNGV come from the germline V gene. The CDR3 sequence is CASSPYPRDTYEQYF. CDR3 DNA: TGTGCCAGCAGCCCCTACCCCCGTGACACCTACGAGCAGTACTTC.

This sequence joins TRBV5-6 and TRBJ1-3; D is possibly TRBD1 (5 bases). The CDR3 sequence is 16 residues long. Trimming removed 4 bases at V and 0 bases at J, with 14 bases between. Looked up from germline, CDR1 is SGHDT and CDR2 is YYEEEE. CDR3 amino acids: CASSPAGRGSGNTIYF. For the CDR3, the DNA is TGTGCCAGCAGCCCGGCCGGGAGGGGCTCTGGAAACACCATATATTTT.

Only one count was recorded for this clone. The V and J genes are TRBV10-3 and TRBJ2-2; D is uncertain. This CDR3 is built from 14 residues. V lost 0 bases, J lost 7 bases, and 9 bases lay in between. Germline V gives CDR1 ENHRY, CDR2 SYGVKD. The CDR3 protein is CAISESKVVGELFF. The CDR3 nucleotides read TGTGCCATCAGTGAGTCGAAAGTTGTCGGGGAGCTGTTTTTT.

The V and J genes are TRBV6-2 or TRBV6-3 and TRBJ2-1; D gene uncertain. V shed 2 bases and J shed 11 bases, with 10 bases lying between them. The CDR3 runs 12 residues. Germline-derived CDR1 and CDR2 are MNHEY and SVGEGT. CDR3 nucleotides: TGTGCCAGCAGTTACCCCCAAATAAAGCAGTTCTTC. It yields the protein CASSYPQIKQFF.

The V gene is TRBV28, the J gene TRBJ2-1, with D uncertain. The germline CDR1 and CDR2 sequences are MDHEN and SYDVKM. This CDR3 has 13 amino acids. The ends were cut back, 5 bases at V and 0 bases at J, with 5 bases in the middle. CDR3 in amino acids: CASSPYSYNEQFF. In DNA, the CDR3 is TGTGCCAGCAGTCCTTACTCCTACAATGAGCAGTTCTTC.

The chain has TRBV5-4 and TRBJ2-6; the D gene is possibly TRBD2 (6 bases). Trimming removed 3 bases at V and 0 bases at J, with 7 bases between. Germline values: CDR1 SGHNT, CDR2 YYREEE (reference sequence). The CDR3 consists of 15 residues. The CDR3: CASSWGDSGANVLTF. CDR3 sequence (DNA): TGTGCCAGCAGCTGGGGGGACTCTGGGGCCAACGTCCTGACTTTC.

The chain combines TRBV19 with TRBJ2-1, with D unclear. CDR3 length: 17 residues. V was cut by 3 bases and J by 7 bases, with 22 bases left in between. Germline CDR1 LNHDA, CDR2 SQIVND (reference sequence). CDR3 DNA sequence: TGTGCCAGTAGTATTACGGCGATTTCGGTTAGTAGTAATGAGCAGTTCTTC. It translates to CASSITAISVSSNEQFF.

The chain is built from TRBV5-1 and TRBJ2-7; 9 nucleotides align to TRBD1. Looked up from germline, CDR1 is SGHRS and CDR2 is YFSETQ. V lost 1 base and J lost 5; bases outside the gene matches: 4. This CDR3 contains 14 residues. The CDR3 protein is CASSLPGQGHEQYF. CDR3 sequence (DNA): TGCGCCAGCAGCTTGCCGGGACAGGGTCACGAGCAGTACTTC.

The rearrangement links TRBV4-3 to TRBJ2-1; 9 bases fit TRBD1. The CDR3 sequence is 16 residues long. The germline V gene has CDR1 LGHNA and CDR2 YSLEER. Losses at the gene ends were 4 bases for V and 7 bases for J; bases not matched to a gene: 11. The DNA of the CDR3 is TGCGCCAGCAGCCGTCTACCCGGGACAGGGCGGAATGAGCAGTTCTTC. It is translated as CASSRLPGTGRNEQFF.

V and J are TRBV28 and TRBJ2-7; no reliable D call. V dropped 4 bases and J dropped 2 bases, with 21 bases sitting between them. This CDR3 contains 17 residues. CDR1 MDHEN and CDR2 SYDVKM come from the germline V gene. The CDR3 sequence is CASSSTLLSGRTYEQYF. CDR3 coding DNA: TGTGCCAGCAGTTCCACCCTTCTTTCAGGCCGTACCTACGAGCAGTACTTC.

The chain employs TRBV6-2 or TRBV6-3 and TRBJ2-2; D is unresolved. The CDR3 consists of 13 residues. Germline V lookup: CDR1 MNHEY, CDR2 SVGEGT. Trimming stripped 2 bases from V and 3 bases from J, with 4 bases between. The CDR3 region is CASSYRDTGELFF. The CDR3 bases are TGTGCCAGCAGTTACCGGGACACCGGGGAGCTGTTTTTT.

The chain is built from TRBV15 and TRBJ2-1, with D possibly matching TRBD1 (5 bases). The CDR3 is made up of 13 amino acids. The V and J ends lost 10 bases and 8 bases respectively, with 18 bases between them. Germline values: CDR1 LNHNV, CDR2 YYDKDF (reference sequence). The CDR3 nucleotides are TGTGCCATTAAGGAACAGGTGTTGGATGAGCAGTTCTTC. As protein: CAIKEQVLDEQFF.

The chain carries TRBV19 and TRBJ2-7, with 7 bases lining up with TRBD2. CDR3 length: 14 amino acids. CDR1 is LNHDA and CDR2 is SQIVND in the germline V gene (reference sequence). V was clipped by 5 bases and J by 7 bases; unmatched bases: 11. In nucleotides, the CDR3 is TGTGCCAGTAGTTGGTCTAGCGGAAGCCAAGAGCAGTACTTC. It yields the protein CASSWSSGSQEQYF. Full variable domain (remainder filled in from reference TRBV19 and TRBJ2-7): DGGITQSPKYLFRKEGQNVTLSCEQNLNHDAMYWYRQDPGQGLRLIYYSQIVNDFQKGDIAEGYSVSREKKESFPLTVTSAQKNPTAFYLCASSWSSGSQEQYFGPGTRLTVT.

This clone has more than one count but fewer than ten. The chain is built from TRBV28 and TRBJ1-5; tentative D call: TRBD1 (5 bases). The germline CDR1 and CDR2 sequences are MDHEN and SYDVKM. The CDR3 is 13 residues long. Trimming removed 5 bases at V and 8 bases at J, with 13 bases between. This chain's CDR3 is CASSPNTGKPQHF. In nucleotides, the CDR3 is TGTGCCAGCAGTCCAAACACAGGAAAGCCCCAGCATTTT.

CDR3 coding DNA: TGTGCCAGCAGCTATACACTAGTAAAAAACTACAATGAGCAGTTCTTC. Protein product: CASSYTLVKNYNEQFF. The chain is built from TRBV7-6 and TRBJ2-1, with a tentative D call TRBD2 (5 bases). The CDR3 is made up of 16 amino acids. Germline loops: CDR1 SGHVS, CDR2 FNYEAQ. Trimming removed 4 bases from V and 3 bases from J, with 16 bases in between.